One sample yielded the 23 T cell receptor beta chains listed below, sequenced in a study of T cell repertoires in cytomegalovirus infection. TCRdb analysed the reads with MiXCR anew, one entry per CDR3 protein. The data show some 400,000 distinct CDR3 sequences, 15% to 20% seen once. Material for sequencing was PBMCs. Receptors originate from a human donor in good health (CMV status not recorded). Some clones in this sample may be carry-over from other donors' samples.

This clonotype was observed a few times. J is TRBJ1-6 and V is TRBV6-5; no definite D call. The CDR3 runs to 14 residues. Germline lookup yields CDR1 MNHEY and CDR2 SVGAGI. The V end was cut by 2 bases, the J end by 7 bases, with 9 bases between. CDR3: CASSYPQRNSPLHF. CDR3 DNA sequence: TGTGCCAGCAGTTACCCGCAGAGGAATTCACCCCTCCACTTT.

CDR3 residues: CASSTGQGYEQYF. CDR3 DNA: TGTGCCAGCTCAACGGGACAGGGCTACGAGCAGTACTTC. This chain links TRBV18 with TRBJ2-7; 9 bases line up with TRBD1. CDR1 is KGHSH and CDR2 is LQKENI in the germline V gene. Trimming cost V 5 bases and J 3 bases; bases outside gene matches: 2. This CDR3 is 13 amino acids long. Using reference TRBV18 and TRBJ2-7 for the parts outside the CDR3, the full variable domain is NAGVMQNPRHLVRRRGQEARLRCSPMKGHSHVYWYRQLPEEGLKFMVYLQKENIIDESGMPKERFSAEFPKEGPSILRIQQVVRGDSAAYFCASSTGQGYEQYFGPGTRLTVT.

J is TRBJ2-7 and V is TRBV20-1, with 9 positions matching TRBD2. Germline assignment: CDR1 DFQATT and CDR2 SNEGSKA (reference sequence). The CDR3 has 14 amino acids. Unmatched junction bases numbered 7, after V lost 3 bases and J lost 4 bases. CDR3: CSASGAGGRYEQYF. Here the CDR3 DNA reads TGCAGTGCTAGCGGAGCGGGGGGCAGGTACGAGCAGTACTTC.

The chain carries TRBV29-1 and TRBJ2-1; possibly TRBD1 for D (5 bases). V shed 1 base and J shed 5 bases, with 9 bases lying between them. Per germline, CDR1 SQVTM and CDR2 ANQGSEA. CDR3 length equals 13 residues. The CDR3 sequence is CSVEGGADNEQFF. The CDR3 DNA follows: TGCAGCGTTGAAGGGGGCGCGGACAATGAGCAGTTCTTC.

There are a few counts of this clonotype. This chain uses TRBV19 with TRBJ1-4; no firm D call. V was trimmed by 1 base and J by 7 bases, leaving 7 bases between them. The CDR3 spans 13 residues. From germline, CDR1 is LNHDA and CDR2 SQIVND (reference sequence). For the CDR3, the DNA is TGTGCCAGTAGTATAGGATACCTTGAAAAACTGTTTTTT. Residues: CASSIGYLEKLFF.

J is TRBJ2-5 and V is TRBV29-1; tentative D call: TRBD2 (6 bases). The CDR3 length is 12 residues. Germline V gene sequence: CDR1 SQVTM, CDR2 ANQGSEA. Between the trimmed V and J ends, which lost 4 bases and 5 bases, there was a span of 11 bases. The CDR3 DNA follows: TGCAGCGTTGTTCTAGCGTCGGAGACCCAGTACTTC. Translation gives CSVVLASETQYF.

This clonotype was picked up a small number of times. CDR3 protein: CASSLVDRALSYEQYF. The CDR3, as DNA: TGTGCCAGCAGCTTAGTGGACAGGGCCCTCTCCTACGAGCAGTACTTC. The chain uses TRBV11-2 and TRBJ2-7; 8 nucleotides line up with TRBD1. CDR1 is SGHAT and CDR2 is FQNNGV in the germline V gene. Trimming at V came to 1 base and at J to 0 bases, leaving 5 bases not matched to a gene. The CDR3 is made up of 16 amino acids.

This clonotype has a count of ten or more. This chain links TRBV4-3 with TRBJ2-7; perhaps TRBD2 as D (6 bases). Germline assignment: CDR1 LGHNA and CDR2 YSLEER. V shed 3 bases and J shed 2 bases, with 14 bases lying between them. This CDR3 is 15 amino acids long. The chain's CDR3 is CASSQVERVAYEQYF. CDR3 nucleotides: TGCGCCAGCAGCCAGGTCGAGCGGGTCGCCTACGAGCAGTACTTC.

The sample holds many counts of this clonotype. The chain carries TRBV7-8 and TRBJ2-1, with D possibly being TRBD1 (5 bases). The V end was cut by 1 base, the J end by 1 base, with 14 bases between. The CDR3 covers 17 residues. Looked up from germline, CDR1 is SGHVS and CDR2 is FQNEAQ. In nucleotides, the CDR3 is TGTGCCAGCAGCTTAGTGCGGCAGGGCCGGTCCTACAATGAGCAGTTCTTC. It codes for CASSLVRQGRSYNEQFF.

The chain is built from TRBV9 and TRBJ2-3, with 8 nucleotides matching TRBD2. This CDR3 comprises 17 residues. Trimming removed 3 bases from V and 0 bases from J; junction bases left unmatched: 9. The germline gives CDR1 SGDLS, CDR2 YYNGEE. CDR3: CASSGRYLAGSTDTQYF. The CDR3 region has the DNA TGTGCCAGCAGCGGAAGATACCTAGCGGGTAGCACAGATACGCAGTATTTT. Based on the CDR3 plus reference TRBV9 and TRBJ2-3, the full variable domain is DSGVTQTPKHLITATGQRVTLRCSPRSGDLSVYWYQQSLDQGLQFLIQYYNGEERAKGNILERFSAQQFPDLHSELNLSSLELGDSALYFCASSGRYLAGSTDTQYFGPGTRLTVL.

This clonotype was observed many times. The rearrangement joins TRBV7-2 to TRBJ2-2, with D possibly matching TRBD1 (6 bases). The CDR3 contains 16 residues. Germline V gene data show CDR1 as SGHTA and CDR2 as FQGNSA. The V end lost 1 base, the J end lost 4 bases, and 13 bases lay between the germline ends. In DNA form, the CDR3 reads TGTGCCAGCAGCTTAGGAAAACTAGGGGGCACCGGGGAGCTGTTTTTT. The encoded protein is CASSLGKLGGTGELFF.

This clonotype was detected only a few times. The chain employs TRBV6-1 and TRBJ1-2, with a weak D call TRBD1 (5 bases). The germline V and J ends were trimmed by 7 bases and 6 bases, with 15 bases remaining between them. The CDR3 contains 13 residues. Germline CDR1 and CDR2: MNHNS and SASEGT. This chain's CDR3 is CASTEGGRDGYTF. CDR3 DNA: TGTGCCAGCACCGAGGGTGGCAGGGATGGCTACACCTTC.

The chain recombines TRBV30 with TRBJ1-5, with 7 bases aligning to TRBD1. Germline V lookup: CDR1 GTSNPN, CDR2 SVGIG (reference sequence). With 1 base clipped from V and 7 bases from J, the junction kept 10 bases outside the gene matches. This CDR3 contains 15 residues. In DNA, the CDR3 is TGTGCCTGGAGTGCAGCGGACAGGTTGTACCAGCCCCAGCATTTT. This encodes CAWSAADRLYQPQHF.

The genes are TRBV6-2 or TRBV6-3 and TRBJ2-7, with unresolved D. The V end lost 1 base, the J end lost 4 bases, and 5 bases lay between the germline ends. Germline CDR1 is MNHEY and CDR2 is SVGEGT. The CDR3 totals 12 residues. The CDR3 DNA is TGTGCCAGCAGTTACTACCATTACGAGCAGTACTTC. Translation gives CASSYYHYEQYF.

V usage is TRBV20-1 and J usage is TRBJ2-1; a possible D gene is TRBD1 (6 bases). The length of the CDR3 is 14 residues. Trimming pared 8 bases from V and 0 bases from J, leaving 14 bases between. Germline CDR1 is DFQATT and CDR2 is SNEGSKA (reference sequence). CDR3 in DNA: TGCAGTTACAGGGTCCCAGGCTCCTACAATGAGCAGTTCTTC. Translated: CSYRVPGSYNEQFF.

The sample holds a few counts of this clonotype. The CDR3: CASSHFQPGTSRWNEQFF. The CDR3 nucleotides are TGCGCCAGCAGCCACTTTCAACCGGGGACTAGCAGGTGGAATGAGCAGTTCTTC. The rearrangement uses TRBV4-3 and TRBJ2-1; 9 positions agree with TRBD2. Germline V gene lookup returns CDR1 LGHNA and CDR2 YSLEER. The CDR3 spans 18 residues. Trimming took 3 bases from V and 7 from J; bases not matched to a gene: 16.

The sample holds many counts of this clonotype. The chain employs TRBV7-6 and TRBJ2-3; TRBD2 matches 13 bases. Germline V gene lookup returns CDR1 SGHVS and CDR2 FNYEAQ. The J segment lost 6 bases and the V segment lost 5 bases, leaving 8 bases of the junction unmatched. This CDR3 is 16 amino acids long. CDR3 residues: CASSKTGLAGPDTQYF. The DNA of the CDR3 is TGTGCCAGCAGCAAAACGGGACTAGCGGGGCCCGATACGCAGTATTTT. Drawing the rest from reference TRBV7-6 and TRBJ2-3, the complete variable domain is GAGVSQSPRYKVTKRGQDVALRCDPISGHVSLYWYRQALGQGPEFLTYFNYEAQQDKSGLPNDRFSAERPEGSISTLTIQRTEQRDSAMYRCASSKTGLAGPDTQYFGPGTRLTVL.

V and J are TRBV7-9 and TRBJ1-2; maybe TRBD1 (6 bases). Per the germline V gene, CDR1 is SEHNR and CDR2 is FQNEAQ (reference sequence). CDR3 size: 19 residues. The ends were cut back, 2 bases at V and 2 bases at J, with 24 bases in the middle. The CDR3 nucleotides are TGTGCCAGCAGCTTATTTCTGGTTCTTAGCCTACAGGGAAACTATGGCTACACCTTC. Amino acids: CASSLFLVLSLQGNYGYTF.

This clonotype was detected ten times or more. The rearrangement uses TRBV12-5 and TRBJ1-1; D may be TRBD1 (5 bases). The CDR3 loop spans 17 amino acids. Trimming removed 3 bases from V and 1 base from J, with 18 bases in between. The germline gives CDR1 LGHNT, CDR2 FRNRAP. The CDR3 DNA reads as TGTGCTAGTGGTTTTCCCCGAGGGGTACCTAGGAACACTGAAGCTTTCTTT. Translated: CASGFPRGVPRNTEAFF.

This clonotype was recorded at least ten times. This CDR3 reads CASSQLGLGPNEQFF. CDR3 nucleotides: TGTGCCAGCAGCCAACTTGGACTAGGACCCAATGAGCAGTTCTTC. V usage is TRBV7-8 and J usage is TRBJ2-1, with 7 bases aligning to TRBD2. V dropped 5 bases and J dropped 6; count of bases not matched to a gene: 10. CDR1 and CDR2 (germline): SGHVS, FQNEAQ. The CDR3 is made up of 15 amino acids.

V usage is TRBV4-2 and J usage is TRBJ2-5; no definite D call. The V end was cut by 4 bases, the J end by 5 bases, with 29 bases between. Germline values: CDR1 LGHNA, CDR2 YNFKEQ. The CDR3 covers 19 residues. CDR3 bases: TGTGCCAGCAGCCCAGGCCGTTTGGGAATAATTAAGTTAACGGAGACCCAGTACTTC. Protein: CASSPGRLGIIKLTETQYF.

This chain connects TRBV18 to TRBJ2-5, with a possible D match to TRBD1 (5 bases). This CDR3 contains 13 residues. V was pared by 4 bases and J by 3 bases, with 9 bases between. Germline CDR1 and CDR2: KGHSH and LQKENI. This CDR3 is CASSLQTEETQYF. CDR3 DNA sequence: TGTGCCAGCTCACTACAGACAGAAGAGACCCAGTACTTC.

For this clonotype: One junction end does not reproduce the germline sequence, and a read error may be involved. In DNA form, the CDR3 reads TGTGCCAGCGGTTTTCCCCTCCAGCATTTT. Residues: CASGFPLQHF. The chain links TRBV27 to TRBJ1-5; D is uncertain. Germline loops: CDR1 MNHEY, CDR2 SMNVEV (reference sequence). The CDR3 covers 10 residues.